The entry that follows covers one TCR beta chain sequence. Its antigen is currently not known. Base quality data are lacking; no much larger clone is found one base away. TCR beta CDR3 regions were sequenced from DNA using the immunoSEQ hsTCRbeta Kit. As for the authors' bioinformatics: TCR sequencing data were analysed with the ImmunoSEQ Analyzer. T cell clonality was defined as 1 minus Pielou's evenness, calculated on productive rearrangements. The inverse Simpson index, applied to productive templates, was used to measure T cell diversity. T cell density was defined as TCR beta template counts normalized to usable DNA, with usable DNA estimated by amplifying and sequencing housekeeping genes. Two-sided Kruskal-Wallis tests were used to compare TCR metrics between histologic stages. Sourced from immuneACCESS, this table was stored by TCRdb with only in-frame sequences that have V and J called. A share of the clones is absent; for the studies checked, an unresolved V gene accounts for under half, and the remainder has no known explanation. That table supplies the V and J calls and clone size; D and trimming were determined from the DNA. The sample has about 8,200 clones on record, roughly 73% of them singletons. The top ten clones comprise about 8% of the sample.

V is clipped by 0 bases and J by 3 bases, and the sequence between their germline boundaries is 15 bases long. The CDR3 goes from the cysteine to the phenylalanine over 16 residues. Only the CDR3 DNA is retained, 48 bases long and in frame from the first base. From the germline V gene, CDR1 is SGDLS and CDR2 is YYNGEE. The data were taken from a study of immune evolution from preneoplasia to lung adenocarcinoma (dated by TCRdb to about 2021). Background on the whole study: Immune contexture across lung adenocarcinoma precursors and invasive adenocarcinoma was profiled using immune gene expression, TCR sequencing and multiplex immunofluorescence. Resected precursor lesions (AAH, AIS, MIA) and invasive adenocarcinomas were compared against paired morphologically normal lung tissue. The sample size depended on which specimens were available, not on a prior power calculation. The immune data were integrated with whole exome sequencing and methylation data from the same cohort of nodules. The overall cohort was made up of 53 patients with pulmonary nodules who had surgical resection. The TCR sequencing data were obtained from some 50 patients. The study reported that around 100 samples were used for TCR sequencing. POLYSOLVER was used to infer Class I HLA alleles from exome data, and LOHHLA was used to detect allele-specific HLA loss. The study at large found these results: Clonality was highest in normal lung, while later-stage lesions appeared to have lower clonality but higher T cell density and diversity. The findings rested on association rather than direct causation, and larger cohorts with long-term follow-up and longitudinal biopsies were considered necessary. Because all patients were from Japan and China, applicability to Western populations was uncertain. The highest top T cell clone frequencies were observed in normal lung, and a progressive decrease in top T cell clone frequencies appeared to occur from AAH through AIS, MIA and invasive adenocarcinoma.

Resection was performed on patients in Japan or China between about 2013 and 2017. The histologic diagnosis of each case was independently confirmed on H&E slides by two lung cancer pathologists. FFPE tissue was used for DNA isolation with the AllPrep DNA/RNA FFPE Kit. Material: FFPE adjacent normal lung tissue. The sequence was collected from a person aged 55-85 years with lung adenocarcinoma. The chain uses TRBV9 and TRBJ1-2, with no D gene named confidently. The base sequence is TGTGCCAGCAGCGTAGGTGAGGGCCGGGCAGACTATGGCTACACCTTC. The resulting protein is CASSVGEGRADYGYTF.